The source of this T cell receptor beta chain is a study of Ad26.COV2.S vaccination and SARS-CoV-2 variants. Specified treatment: roughly 19 received Ad26.COV2.S at low or high dose, single or two shots; roughly five received placebo; per-sample allocation not given. Each sample was drawn 63 days after the first injection (of vaccine or placebo). The table came from immunoSEQ multiplex PCR; TCRdb's copy has only in-frame clones and leaves some out. Found here are some 500,000 clones, about 91% of them singletons; the top ten hold over 2.5%. V gave up 4 bases and J gave up 6 bases, with 14 bases separating them. Germline values: CDR1 SGDLS, CDR2 YYNGEE. CDR3 length: 13 amino acids.

This sequence joins TRBV9 and TRBJ2-7; TRBD2 is a possible D gene (6 bases). The starting material was peripheral blood, obtained in a trial of Ad26.COV2.S vaccine versus placebo. This TCR derives from a person between 18 and 59 years old who received the Ad26.COV2.S COVID-19 vaccine or a placebo. The CDR3 nucleotides read TGTGCCAGCAGCTTAGGGAACGGGGGCGAGCAGTACGTC. This gives the protein CASSLGNGGEQYV.